This T cell receptor beta chain was profiled in a study of esophageal squamous cell carcinoma tumors (dated by TCRdb to the early 2020s). As for the study more broadly: Using principal component analysis combined with K-means clustering of immunohistochemical values for T-cell and checkpoint markers, the researchers divided patients into immuno relation high and low groups. A wider cohort of approximately 52 surgically treated esophageal squamous cell carcinoma patients in Japan was included, comprising about 20 high and some 30 low immuno relation cases. TCR sequencing was performed on around ten patients, consisting of five randomly selected high immuno relation cases and five background-matched low immuno relation cases. The purpose of the study was to evaluate TCR repertoire diversity and shared TCR repertoires of T cells in the tumor environment of esophageal squamous cell carcinoma. The roughly eleven cases yielded roughly 1,500,000 total TCRalpha reads and approximately 1.4 million total TCRbeta reads, and around 30,000 and 35,000 of those reads, respectively, were unique.

Patients who received neoadjuvant chemotherapy or who lacked clinical information were excluded from enrollment. The TCR-sequenced cases shown were male and underwent subtotal esophagectomy with 2- or 3-field lymphadenectomy. No T-cell sorting was done; instead, RNA was pulled from bulk tumor tissue sections using a Qiagen AllPrep kit. Until RNA extraction, small sections of tumor tissue removed at surgery were kept in RNAlater reagent at -80 degrees C. Libraries were constructed by 5' RACE. PCR with KAPA HiFi used TCRalpha or TCRbeta constant-region primers plus a P20EA primer, followed by nested second PCR with CA2 or CB2. TCR genes were amplified by unbiased adaptor ligation RT-PCR, with reverse transcription by Superscript III and a polyT18-containing BSL-18E primer. Following second-strand synthesis and blunting, the P10EA/P20EA adaptor was ligated to the 5' end of the cDNA, and NotI digestion was then performed. For both the first and second PCRs, 15 to 25 cycles of 98 degrees C for 20 s, 65 degrees C for 30 s and 72 degrees C for 1 min were run. Amplicons were indexed with the Nextera XT Index kit v2 Set A, pooled equimolarly and quantified on a Qubit 2.0 Fluorometer. Sequencing was carried out on the Illumina MiSeq platform with 2x300 bp paired-end reads. The original methods were these. V and J genes were assigned to reads on the basis of highest identity to IMGT reference sequences using Repertoire Genesis software ver.1.0. CDR3 was defined from Cys104 to Phe118 plus Gly119 and translated, and unique sequence reads were defined by distinct V, J and CDR3 amino acids. Shared V|J combinations were chosen if significant in both a Fisher's exact test in edgeR and a Mann Whitney U test. After singletons were removed and 500 repertoire combinations were bootstrapped, the repertoire dissimilarity index was calculated using the R rdi package. The public sequencing data were trimmed at Q25 with fastp and processed into clonotypes with MiXCR by TCRdb, which kept only in-frame beta chains. When rows share a CDR3 protein, they turn into one entry using the most common DNA and genes. In this record, the V and J calls reflect TCRdb's handling and not the investigators' own analysis. Within this sample are around 200 distinct CDR3 sequences, with about 16% of them counted one time only. The top ten hold around 45% of the sample.

For this clonotype: Its antigen specificity is not known. No much larger clone is present one base from it, and per-base qualities are unavailable.

The junction carries 16 bases between V and J, which are trimmed by 1 base and 15 bases respectively. The CDR3 measures 13 amino acids from cysteine to phenylalanine. Here the CDR3 DNA is all that survives: 39 bases in frame from base 1. Taken from the germline V gene, the CDR1 and CDR2 loops are SGHVS and FQNEAQ. What the research found in general, with its limitations: Only a few cases were included in the TCR repertoire analysis, and no investigation at the CDR3 clonotype level was carried out. A single dominant TCRalpha VJ recombination with apparently reduced TCRalpha diversity was observed in about 30% of the 10 cases. Since the TCRalpha and TCRbeta chains were sequenced separately, neither the chain pairing nor the recognized antigens could be determined. Given the large variation in the TCRalphabeta repertoire, shared V|J recombination candidates may have been selected by chance. Around 27 TRAV|TRAJ and about two dozen TRBV|TRBJ combinations appeared shared among high immuno relation cases, including TRAV13-1|TRAJ22 and TRBV7-9|TRBJ2-7. Total TCR repertoire counts did not differ between groups, but significant repertoire counts were higher in the high immuno relation group.

The clonotype was recovered from a man aged 45-85 years with esophageal squamous cell carcinoma. The sample taken for sequencing was tumor tissue. The chain couples TRBV7-8 to TRBJ1-5; the D gene cannot be resolved reliably. The DNA sequence follows: TGTGCCAGCAGCTTAGGATTTAATCAGACCCGGCATTTT. This codes for CASSLGFNQTRHF.